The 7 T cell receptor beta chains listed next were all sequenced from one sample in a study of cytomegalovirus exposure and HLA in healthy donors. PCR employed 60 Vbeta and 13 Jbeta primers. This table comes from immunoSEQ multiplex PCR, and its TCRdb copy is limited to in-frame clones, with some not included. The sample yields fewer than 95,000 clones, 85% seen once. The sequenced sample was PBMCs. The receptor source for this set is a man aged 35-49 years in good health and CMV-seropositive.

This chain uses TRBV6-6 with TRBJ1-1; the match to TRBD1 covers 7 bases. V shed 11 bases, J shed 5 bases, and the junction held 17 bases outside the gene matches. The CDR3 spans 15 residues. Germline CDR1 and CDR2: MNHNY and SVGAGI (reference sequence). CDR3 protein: CACLPKGARETEAFF. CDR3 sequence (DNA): TGTGCCTGCCTTCCCAAGGGGGCGCGGGAAACTGAAGCTTTCTTT.

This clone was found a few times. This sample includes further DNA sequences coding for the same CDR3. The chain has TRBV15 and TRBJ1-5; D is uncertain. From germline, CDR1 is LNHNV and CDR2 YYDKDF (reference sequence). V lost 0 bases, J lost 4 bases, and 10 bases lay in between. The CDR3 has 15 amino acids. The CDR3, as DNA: TGTGCCACCAGCAGAGATACTGGGCAGAATCAGCCCCAGCATTTT. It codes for CATSRDTGQNQPQHF.

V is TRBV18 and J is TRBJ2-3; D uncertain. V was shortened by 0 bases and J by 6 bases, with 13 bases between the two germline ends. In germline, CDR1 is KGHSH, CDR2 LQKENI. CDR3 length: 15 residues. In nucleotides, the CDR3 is TGTGCCAGCTCACCACCGAACTCCCTATCTGATACGCAGTATTTT. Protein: CASSPPNSLSDTQYF. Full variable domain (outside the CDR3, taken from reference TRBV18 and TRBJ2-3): NAGVMQNPRHLVRRRGQEARLRCSPMKGHSHVYWYRQLPEEGLKFMVYLQKENIIDESGMPKERFSAEFPKEGPSILRIQQVVRGDSAAYFCASSPPNSLSDTQYFGPGTRLTVL.

The CDR3 loop is CASSLRTGTGNEQFF. CDR3 DNA: TGTGCCAGCAGCCTTAGGACCGGGACAGGGAATGAGCAGTTCTTC. The J gene is TRBJ2-1, the V gene TRBV5-4; 9 nucleotides match TRBD1. Unmatched junction bases numbered 9, after V lost 4 bases and J lost 7 bases. The CDR3 length is 15 residues. Per the germline V gene, CDR1 is SGHNT and CDR2 is YYREEE (reference sequence).

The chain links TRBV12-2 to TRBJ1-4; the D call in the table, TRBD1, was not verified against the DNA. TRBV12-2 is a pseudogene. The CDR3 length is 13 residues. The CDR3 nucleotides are TGTGCAAGTCGCTCAGGTCCCCGGGACAGCGGGTTTTTT. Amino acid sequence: CASRSGPRDSGFF.

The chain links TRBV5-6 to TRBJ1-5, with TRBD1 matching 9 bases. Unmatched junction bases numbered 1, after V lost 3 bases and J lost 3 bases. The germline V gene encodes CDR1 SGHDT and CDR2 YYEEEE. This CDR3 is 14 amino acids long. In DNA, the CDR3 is TGTGCCAGCAGCTGGACAGGGGACAATCAGCCCCAGCATTTT. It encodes CASSWTGDNQPQHF.

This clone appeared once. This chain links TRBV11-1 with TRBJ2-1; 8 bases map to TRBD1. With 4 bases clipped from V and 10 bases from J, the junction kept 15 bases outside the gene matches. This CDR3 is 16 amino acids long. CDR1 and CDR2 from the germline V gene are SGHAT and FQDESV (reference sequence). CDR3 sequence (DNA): TGTGCCAGCAGCTGGGGACAGGACACCCGAAGTCGAGAGCAGTTCTTC. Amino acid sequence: CASSWGQDTRSREQFF.